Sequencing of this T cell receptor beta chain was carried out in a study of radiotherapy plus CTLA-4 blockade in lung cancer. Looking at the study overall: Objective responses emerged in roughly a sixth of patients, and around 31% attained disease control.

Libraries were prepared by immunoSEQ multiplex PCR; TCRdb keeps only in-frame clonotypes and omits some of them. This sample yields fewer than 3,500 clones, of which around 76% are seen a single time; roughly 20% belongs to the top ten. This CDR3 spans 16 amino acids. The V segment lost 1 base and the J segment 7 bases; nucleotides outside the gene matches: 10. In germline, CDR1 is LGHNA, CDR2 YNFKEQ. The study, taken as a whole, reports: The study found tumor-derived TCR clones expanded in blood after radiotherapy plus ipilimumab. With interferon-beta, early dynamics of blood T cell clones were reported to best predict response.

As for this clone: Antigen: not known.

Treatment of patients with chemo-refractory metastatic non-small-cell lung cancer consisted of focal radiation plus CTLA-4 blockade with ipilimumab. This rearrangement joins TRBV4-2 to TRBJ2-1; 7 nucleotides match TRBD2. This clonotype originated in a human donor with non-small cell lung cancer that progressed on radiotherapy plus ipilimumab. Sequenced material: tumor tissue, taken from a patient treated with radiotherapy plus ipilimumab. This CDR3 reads CASSQGVGGPMNEQFF. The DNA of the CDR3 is TGTGCCAGCAGCCAAGGGGTGGGAGGGCCGATGAATGAGCAGTTCTTC.